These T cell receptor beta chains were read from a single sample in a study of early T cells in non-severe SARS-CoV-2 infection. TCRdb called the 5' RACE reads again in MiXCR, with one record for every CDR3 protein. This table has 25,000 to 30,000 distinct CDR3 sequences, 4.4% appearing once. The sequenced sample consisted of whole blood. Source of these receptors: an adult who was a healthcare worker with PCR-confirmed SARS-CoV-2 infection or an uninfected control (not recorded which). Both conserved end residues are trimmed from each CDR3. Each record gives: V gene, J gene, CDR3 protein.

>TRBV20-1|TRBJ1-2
SAREQGRGYGYT
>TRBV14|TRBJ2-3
ASGRFSGDTQY
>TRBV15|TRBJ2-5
ATRNYGLAGEETQY
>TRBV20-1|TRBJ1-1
SATDGGRLGTEAF
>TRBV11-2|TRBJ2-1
ASSYRLAADVNEQF
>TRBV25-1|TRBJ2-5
ASSELRAAQETQY
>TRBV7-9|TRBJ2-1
ASSFTGHSYNEQF
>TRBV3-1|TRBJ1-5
ASRQTGSNQPQH
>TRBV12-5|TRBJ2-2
ASGSGTNTGELF
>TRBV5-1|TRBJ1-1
ASSLGGNIEAF
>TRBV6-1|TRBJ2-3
ASTRSGENTDTQY
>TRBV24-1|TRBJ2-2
ATSDQLAGGNTGELF
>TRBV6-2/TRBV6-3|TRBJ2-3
ASSQRETDTQY
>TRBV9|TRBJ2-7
ASSPGDGSSYEQY
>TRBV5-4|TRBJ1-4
ASSFSGSTTNEKLF
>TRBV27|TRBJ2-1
ASSKGSAPRGNEQF
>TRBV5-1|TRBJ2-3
ASSFGPRSGDTDTQY
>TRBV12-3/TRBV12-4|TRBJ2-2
ASSPGRGNTGELF
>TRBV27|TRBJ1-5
ASSSQGANQPQH
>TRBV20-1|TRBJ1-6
SARDQTGPNSPLH
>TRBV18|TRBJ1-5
ASSPGDREQAQPQH
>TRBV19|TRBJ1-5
ASSILQGPQPQH
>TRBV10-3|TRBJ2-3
AISDITGARPDTQY
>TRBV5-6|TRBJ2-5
ASSLTRLAFTANQETQY
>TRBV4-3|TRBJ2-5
ASSPTGRGETQY
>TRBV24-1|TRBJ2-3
ATSVTRGHTDTQY
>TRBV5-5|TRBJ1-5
ASSFGTAFNQPQH
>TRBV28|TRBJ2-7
ASNPGQGPWEQY
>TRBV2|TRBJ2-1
ASTRRSSANNEQF
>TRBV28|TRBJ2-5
ASSFIQGLETQY
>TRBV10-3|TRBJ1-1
AIKGQGMATEAF
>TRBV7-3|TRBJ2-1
ASSAGTTNEQF
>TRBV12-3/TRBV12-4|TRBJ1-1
ASSARDTKNTEAF
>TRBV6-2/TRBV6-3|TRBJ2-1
ASSYGLAGRIAYNEQF
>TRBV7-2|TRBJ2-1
ASSLAASGSYNEQF
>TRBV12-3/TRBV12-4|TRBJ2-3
ASSFLGGTQY
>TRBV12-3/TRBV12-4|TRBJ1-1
ASSFLDSQAF
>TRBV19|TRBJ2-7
ASTLKPGGEQY
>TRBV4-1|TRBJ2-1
ASSQHGRADNEQF
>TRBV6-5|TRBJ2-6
ASSYFSGANVLT
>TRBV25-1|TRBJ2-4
ASESTGGGSKNIQY
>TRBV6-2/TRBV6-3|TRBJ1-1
ASSYTGTGAF
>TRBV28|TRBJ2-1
ASSLNRWGGSSPEQF
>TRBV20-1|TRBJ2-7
SASQGEIYEQY
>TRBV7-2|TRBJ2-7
ASSLAGGNSYEQY
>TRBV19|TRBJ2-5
ASSIRSFQETQY
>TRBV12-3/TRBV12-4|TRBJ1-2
ASSSGYGYT
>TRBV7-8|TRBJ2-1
ASSLALAGPSEQF